The clone carrying this T cell receptor (beta chain) is deemed medium-sized. The record originates from a study of metastatic and nonmetastatic thyroid tumors. TCRdb reanalyzed the PCR reads with MiXCR. The sample lists about 43,000 clones; about 3.3% were seen once. Until they underwent thyroid surgery, no patient had received any treatment. There are 14 residues in the CDR3. With V trimmed by 6 bases and J by 1 base, 5 bases remained unmatched. The germline gives CDR1 DFQATT, CDR2 SNEGSKA (reference sequence). Sequencing was performed on blood. The gene calls are TRBV20-1 and TRBJ2-3, with 9 nucleotides matching TRBD2. This receptor was taken from a female donor with papillary thyroid cancer or a benign thyroid nodule (not recorded which). Some clones in this sample may be carry-over from other donors' samples. CDR3 DNA sequence: TGCAGTGCGACGACTAGCGGAGGCACAGATACGCAGTATTTT. Translated, it gives CSATTSGGTDTQYF.